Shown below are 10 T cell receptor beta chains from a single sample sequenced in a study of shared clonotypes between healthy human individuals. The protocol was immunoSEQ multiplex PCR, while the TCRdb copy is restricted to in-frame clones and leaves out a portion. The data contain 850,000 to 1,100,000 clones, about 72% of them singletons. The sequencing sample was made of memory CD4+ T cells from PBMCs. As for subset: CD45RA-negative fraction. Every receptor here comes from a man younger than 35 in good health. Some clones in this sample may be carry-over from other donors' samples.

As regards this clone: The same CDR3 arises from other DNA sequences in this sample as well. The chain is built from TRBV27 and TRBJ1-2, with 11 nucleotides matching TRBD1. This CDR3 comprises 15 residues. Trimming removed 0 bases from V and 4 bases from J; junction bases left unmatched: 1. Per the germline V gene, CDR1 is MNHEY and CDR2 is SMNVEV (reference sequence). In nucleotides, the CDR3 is TGTGCCAGCAGTTTATCCGGGACAGGGGGCTATGGCTACACCTTC. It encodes CASSLSGTGGYGYTF.

The CDR3 DNA reads as TGTGCGATTGTAGTTCAACTGGATACGCAGTATTTT. Its protein product is CAIVVQLDTQYF. V is TRBV7-9 and J is TRBJ2-3; D remains unclear. The CDR3 consists of 12 residues. The germline V gene has CDR1 SEHNR and CDR2 FQNEAQ (reference sequence).

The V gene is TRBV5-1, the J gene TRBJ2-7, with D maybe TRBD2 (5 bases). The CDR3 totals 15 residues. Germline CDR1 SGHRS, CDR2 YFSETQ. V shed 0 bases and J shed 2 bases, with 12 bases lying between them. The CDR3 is CASSLEAGPPYEQYF. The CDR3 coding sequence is TGCGCCAGCAGCTTGGAGGCGGGTCCTCCCTACGAGCAGTACTTC.

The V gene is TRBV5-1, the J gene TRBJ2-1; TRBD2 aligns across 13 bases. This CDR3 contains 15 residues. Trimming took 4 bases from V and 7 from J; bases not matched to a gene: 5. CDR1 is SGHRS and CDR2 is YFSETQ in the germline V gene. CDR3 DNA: TGCGCCAGCAGCGTAGGACTAGCGGGAGTGAATGAGCAGTTCTTC. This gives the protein CASSVGLAGVNEQFF.

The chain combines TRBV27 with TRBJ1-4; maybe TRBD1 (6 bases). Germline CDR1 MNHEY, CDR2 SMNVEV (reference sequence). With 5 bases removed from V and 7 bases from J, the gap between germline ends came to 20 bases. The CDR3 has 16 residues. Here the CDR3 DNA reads TGTGCCAGCAGTCCCGCTGTAGGACAGAGATTTGAAAAACTGTTTTTT. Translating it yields CASSPAVGQRFEKLFF.

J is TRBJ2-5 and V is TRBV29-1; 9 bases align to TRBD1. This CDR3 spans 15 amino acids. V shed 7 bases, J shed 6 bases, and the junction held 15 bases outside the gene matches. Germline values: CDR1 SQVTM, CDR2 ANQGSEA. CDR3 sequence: CSAPLGQGGWKTQYF. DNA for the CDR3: TGCAGCGCGCCCCTGGGACAGGGTGGATGGAAGACCCAGTACTTC.

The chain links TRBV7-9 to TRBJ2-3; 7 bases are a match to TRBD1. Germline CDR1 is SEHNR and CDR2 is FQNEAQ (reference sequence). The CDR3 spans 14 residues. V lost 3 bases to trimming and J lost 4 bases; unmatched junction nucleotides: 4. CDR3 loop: CASSLTGRPDTQYF. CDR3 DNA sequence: TGTGCCAGCAGCTTGACAGGGCGGCCAGATACGCAGTATTTT. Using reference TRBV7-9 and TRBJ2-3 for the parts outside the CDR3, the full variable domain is DTGVSQNPRHKITKRGQNVTFRCDPISEHNRLYWYRQTLGQGPEFLTYFQNEAQLEKSRLLSDRFSAERPKGSFSTLEIQRTEQGDSAMYLCASSLTGRPDTQYFGPGTRLTVL.

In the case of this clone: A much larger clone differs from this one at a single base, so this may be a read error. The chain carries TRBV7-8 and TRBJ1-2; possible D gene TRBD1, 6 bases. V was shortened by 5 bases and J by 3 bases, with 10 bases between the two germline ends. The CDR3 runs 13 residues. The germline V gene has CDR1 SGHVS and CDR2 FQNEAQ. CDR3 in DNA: TGTGCCAGCAGCCGGAGACAGGACTATGGCTACACCTTC. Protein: CASSRRQDYGYTF.

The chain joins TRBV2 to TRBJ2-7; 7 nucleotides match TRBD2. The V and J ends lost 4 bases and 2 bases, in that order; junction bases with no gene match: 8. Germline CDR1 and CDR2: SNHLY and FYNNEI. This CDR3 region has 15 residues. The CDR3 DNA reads TGTGCCAGCAGTGGGACTAGTTACCTCCCCTACGAGCAGTACTTC. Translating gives CASSGTSYLPYEQYF.

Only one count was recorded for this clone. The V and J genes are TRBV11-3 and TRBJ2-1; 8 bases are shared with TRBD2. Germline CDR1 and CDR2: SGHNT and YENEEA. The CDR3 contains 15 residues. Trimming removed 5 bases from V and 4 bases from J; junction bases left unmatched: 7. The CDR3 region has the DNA TGTGCCAGCAGCAGCCAGCGGGGGCCTTACAATGAGCAGTTCTTC. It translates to CASSSQRGPYNEQFF.